This entry concerns a single T cell receptor beta chain. The target antigen is unknown. The donors were members of the validation cohort comprising 120 subjects, separate from the approximately 630-subject first cohort. The data belong to a study of cytomegalovirus exposure and HLA in healthy donors. General study points: It was about 150 TCR beta chains that were listed as cytomegalovirus-associated. High specificity and sensitivity for cytomegalovirus status were reported for the classifier. Most TCR sequences were rare, but some public TCRs occurred in many donors.

The germline CDR1 and CDR2 sequences are SGHVS and FNYEAQ. This CDR3 comprises 13 residues. V was pared by 5 bases and J by 10 bases, with 14 bases between. Profiled with immunoSEQ multiplex PCR; TCRdb holds only in-frame clones, not every one. Here the sample spans approximately 280,000 clones, roughly 85% being singletons. The receptor's source is a woman in her late teens or twenties in good health and CMV-seronegative. Sequenced material: PBMCs. The V call is TRBV7-6, the J call TRBJ1-4, with D perhaps TRBD1 (6 bases). CDR3 coding DNA: TGTGCCAGCAGCCCAAATAAAGGGGGAAAACTGTTTTTT. It is translated as CASSPNKGGKLFF.